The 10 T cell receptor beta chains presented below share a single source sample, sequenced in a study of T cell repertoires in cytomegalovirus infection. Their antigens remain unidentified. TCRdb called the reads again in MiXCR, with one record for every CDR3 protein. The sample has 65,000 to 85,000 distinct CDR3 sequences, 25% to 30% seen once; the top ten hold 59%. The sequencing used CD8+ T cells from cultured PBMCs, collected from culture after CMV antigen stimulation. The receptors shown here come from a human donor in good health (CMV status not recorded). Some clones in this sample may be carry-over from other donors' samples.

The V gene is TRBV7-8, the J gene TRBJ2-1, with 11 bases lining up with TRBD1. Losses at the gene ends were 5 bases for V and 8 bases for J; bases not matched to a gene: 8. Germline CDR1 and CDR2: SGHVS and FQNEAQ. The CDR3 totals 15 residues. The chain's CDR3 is CASSPGQGVRYEQFF. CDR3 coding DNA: TGTGCCAGCAGCCCGGGACAGGGGGTGAGATATGAGCAGTTCTTC.

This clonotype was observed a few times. The chain's CDR3 is CASTWGETYEQYF. In nucleotides, the CDR3 is TGTGCCAGCACCTGGGGGGAAACCTACGAGCAGTACTTC. The genes are TRBV28 and TRBJ2-7, with a possible D match to TRBD2 (6 bases). Trimming stripped 7 bases from V and 2 bases from J, with 12 bases between. The CDR3 sequence is 13 residues long. Germline CDR1 MDHEN, CDR2 SYDVKM.

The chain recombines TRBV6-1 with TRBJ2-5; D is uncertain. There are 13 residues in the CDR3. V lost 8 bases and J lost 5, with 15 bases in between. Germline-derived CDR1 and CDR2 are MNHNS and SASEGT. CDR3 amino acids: CASGYREQETQYF. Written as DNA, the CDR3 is TGTGCCAGCGGGTACCGCGAGCAGGAGACCCAGTACTTC.

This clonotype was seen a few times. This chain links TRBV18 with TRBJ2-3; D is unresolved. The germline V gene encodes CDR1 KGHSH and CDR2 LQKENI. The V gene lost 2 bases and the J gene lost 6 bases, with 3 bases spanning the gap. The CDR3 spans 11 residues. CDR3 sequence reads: CASSPGDTQYF. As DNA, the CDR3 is TGTGCCAGCTCACCAGGCGATACGCAGTATTTT.

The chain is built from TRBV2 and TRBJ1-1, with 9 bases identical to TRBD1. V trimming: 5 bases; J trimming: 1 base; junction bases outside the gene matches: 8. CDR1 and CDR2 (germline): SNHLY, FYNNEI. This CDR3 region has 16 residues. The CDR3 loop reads CASSRTTGGRNTEAFF. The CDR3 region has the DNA TGTGCCAGCAGTCGCACCACAGGGGGCCGGAACACTGAAGCTTTCTTT.

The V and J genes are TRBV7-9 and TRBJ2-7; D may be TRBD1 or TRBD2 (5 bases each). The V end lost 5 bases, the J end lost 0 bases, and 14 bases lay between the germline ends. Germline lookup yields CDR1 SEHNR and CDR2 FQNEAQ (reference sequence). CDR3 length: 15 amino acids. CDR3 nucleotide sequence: TGTGCCAGCAGCCCCCGGGACCGAACCTCCTACGAGCAGTACTTC. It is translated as CASSPRDRTSYEQYF.

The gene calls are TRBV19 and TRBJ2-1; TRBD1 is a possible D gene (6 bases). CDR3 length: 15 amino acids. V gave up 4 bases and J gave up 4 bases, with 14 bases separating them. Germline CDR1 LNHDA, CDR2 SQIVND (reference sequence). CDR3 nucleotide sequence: TGTGCCAGTAGTAACAGGGCGGACAGTTACAATGAGCAGTTCTTC. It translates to CASSNRADSYNEQFF.

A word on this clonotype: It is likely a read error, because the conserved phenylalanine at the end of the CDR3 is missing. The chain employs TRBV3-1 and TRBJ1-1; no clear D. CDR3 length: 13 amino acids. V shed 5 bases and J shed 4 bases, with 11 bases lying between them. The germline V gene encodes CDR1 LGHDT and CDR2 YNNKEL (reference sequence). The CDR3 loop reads CASSYIRGTEAFS. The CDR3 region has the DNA TGTGCCAGCAGCTACATCCGGGGCACTGAAGCTTTCTCT.

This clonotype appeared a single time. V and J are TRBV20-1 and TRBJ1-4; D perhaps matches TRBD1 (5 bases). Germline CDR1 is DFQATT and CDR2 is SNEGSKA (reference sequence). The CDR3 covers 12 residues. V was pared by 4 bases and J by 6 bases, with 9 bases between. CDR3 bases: TGCAGTGCTAAGATAGGGGATGAAAAACTGTTTTTT. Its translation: CSAKIGDEKLFF.

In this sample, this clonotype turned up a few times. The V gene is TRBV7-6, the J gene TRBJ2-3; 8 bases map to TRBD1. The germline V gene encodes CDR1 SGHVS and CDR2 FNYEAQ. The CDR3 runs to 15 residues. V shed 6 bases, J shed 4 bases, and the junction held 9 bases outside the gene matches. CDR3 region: CASRADRALPDTQYF. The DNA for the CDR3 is TGTGCCAGCAGAGCGGACAGGGCGCTGCCAGATACGCAGTATTTT.